The T cell receptor (beta chain) described here comes from a study of CD4+ T cells in melanoma. The data were produced by immunoSEQ multiplex PCR, yet TCRdb's version contains in-frame clones alone and is incomplete. The table includes over 100,000 clones, over 80% detected once. CDR3 length equals 18 residues. Germline assignment: CDR1 LGHNA and CDR2 YSLEER. V lost 3 bases, J lost 2 bases, and 7 bases stayed unmatched. V usage is TRBV4-3 and J usage is TRBJ2-1; 13 bases match TRBD2. This receptor was obtained from a human donor with melanoma. The sequencing input was peripheral blood. The CDR3 sequence: CASSQGLAGSSAYNEQFF. DNA of the CDR3: TGCGCCAGCAGCCAGGGACTAGCGGGGTCCTCCGCCTACAATGAGCAGTTCTTC.